This TCR beta chain was observed in a study of cytomegalovirus exposure and HLA in healthy donors. The PCR employed 60 Vbeta primers together with 13 Jbeta primers. Produced via immunoSEQ multiplex PCR; TCRdb's table is partial and in-frame only. The table lists about 180,000 clones, about four fifths of them singletons. CDR3 length: 15 amino acids. The V gene's germline CDR1 is SSHAT and CDR2 FNYEAQ (reference sequence). Whole-study findings and limits: Within an earlier analysis, most TCR beta V segments proved productive either about 90% or about 30% of the time. Sequences of the TCR beta chain were said to predict the HLA-A and HLA-B alleles of most subjects accurately. In a later analysis, parvovirus B19, influenza, CMV and Epstein-Barr virus appeared linked to several top co-occurrence clusters.

As to this clone: What it recognizes is unknown. One junction end disagrees with the germline gene, perhaps due to a read error.

Sequences were obtained from PBMCs. The source of this sequence is a woman aged 25-40 years in good health and CMV-seronegative. The J gene is TRBJ2-7, the V gene TRBV7-7; 8 bases line up with TRBD1. The CDR3 region has the DNA TGTGCTAGCAGCTTAGTAGATGGACAGGGATACGAGCAGTACTTC. Amino acid sequence: CASSLVDGQGYEQYF.